The 27 T cell receptor beta chains below were found in one sample sequenced in a study of blood T cell repertoires in COVID-19 (dated by TCRdb to 2018 to 2021). Receptors were amplified or captured by the immunoSEQ multiplex PCR assay. TCRdb re-hosts the immuneACCESS table, in-frame sequences only. Its copies lack some clones; in the studies checked, an unresolved V gene accounts for under half of them, and the cause for the rest is not known. Within this sample are approximately 31,000 clones, with approximately 86% of them counted one time only. The ten most abundant clones make up more than 5.5% of the sample. The source material was peripheral blood. The source is a woman aged 80 or older with active or convalescent COVID-19.

The chain uses TRBV6-6 and TRBJ2-5; 8 nucleotides line up with TRBD2. Germline assignment: CDR1 MNHNY and CDR2 SVGAGI (reference sequence). Trimming removed 7 bases from V and 5 bases from J; junction bases left unmatched: 9. The CDR3 consists of 14 residues. CDR3 sequence (DNA): TGTGCCAGCACCTCGCGGGGGGCTGGGGAGACCCAGTACTTC. It specifies CASTSRGAGETQYF.

By share, this clone counts as medium-sized. V gene TRBV10-2 combines with J gene TRBJ2-2; the D gene is possibly TRBD2 (7 bases). CDR1 is WSHSY, CDR2 SAAADI, per germline. Trimming left V 9 bases short and J 4 bases short, with 15 bases between. The CDR3 totals 14 residues. The CDR3 here is CASTGRESTGELFF. As DNA, the CDR3 is TGCGCCAGTACAGGGCGGGAGAGCACCGGGGAGCTGTTTTTT.

The chain recombines TRBV7-9 with TRBJ1-2, with TRBD1 matching over 7 bases. Germline CDR1 is SEHNR and CDR2 is FQNEAQ (reference sequence). V was pared by 5 bases and J by 4 bases, with 7 bases of the junction left unmatched. The CDR3 has 14 residues. The CDR3, as DNA: TGTGCCAGCAGCGCCGACAGGGTCGGCTATGGCTACACCTTC. Its protein product is CASSADRVGYGYTF. Full variable domain (remainder filled in from reference TRBV7-9 and TRBJ1-2): DTGVSQNPRHKITKRGQNVTFRCDPISEHNRLYWYRQTLGQGPEFLTYFQNEAQLEKSRLLSDRFSAERPKGSFSTLEIQRTEQGDSAMYLCASSADRVGYGYTFGSGTRLTVV.

The CDR3 bases are TGTGCCAGCAGCTTCGACAGGGCTCGAGGTGGCTACACCTTC. Translating gives CASSFDRARGGYTF. V gene TRBV5-6 combines with J gene TRBJ1-2; 7 nucleotides align to TRBD1. CDR1 is SGHDT and CDR2 is YYEEEE in the germline V gene. This CDR3 spans 14 amino acids. Losses at the gene ends were 2 bases for V and 7 bases for J; bases not matched to a gene: 8.

This rearrangement joins TRBV5-8 to TRBJ1-5; D possibly corresponds to TRBD1 (5 bases). In germline, CDR1 is SGHTS, CDR2 YDEGEE. Trimming took off 5 bases at V and 6 bases at J, with 12 bases between the two ends. The CDR3 is 13 amino acids. CDR3 amino acids: CASRLWGGQPQHF. CDR3 nucleotides: TGTGCCAGCAGACTGTGGGGGGGTCAGCCCCAGCATTTT. Variable domain in full (rest from reference TRBV5-8 and TRBJ1-5): EAGVTQSPTHLIKTRGQQATLRCSPISGHTSVYWYQQALGLGLQFLLWYDEGEERNRGNFPPRFSGRQFPNYSSELNVNALELEDSALYLCASRLWGGQPQHFGDGTRLSIL.

The chain combines TRBV18 with TRBJ2-3; no firm D call. V was pared by 1 base and J by 2 bases, with 7 bases between. Germline V gives CDR1 KGHSH, CDR2 LQKENI. The CDR3 has 14 amino acids. The CDR3 sequence is CASSPLQDTDTQYF. In DNA form, the CDR3 reads TGTGCCAGCTCACCACTGCAGGACACAGATACGCAGTATTTT.

This clone has a handful of counts. The chain is built from TRBV28 and TRBJ2-2, with TRBD1 matching 7 bases. V trimming: 7 bases; J trimming: 2 bases; junction bases outside the gene matches: 7. This CDR3 contains 15 residues. Looked up from germline, CDR1 is MDHEN and CDR2 is SYDVKM. CDR3 in amino acids: CASKGRGKNTGELFF. For the CDR3, the DNA is TGTGCCAGCAAGGGCAGGGGGAAAAACACCGGGGAGCTGTTTTTT.

J is TRBJ2-7 and V is TRBV6-2 or TRBV6-3, with D unresolved. Germline V gives CDR1 MNHEY, CDR2 SVGEGT. The CDR3 extends over 11 amino acids. V gave up 5 bases and J gave up 6 bases, with 8 bases separating them. The CDR3 protein is CASSRRGEQYF. The CDR3 DNA reads TGTGCCAGCAGTCGCCGCGGCGAGCAGTACTTC.

This chain joins TRBV14 and TRBJ2-1; 8 bases fit TRBD2. In germline, CDR1 is SGHDN, CDR2 FVKESK. Losses at the gene ends were 1 base for V and 5 bases for J; bases not matched to a gene: 4. The CDR3 extends over 15 amino acids. The chain's CDR3 is CASSQGGGRNNEQFF. The CDR3 DNA reads as TGTGCCAGCAGCCAAGGGGGCGGGAGGAACAATGAGCAGTTCTTC.

The rearrangement joins TRBV19 to TRBJ1-3, with 8 bases aligning to TRBD1. The junction had 4 bases not matched to a gene; V was cut back by 3 bases and J by 3 bases. Germline V gene sequence: CDR1 LNHDA, CDR2 SQIVND (reference sequence). This CDR3 has 15 residues. In DNA form, the CDR3 reads TGTGCCAGTAGTATGGGCAGGGGGCTTGGAAACACCATATATTTT. Its translation is CASSMGRGLGNTIYF.

This clone was detected only a few times. The J gene is TRBJ1-1, the V gene TRBV5-6; 12 positions agree with TRBD1. Germline V gene data show CDR1 as SGHDT and CDR2 as YYEEEE. The J segment lost 4 bases and the V segment lost 4 bases, leaving 8 bases of the junction unmatched. The CDR3 has 16 residues. CDR3 sequence: CASSVRDRGRATEAFF. CDR3 in DNA: TGTGCCAGCAGCGTCCGGGACAGGGGGCGCGCCACTGAAGCTTTCTTT.

The V call is TRBV5-1, the J call TRBJ1-3; maybe TRBD1 (5 bases). The germline gives CDR1 SGHRS, CDR2 YFSETQ. The CDR3 extends over 14 amino acids. V gave up 0 bases and J gave up 4 bases, with 8 bases separating them. The CDR3 region has the DNA TGCGCCAGCAGCTTGGCTGGGGCGGGAAACACCATATATTTT. Translated: CASSLAGAGNTIYF.

This clone was observed a single time. The CDR3 protein is CASSQQEGRGGYTF. The CDR3 DNA is TGTGCCAGCTCCCAGCAAGAAGGGCGGGGTGGCTACACCTTC. J is TRBJ1-2 and V is TRBV18; D unclear. The germline V gene encodes CDR1 KGHSH and CDR2 LQKENI. V shed 6 bases and J shed 7 bases, with 18 bases lying between them. This CDR3 is 14 amino acids long.

This chain's CDR3 is CASSFPFWVGMADTQYF. The CDR3 DNA follows: TGTGCCAGCAGTTTCCCCTTCTGGGTCGGGATGGCAGATACGCAGTATTTT. The rearrangement uses TRBV28 and TRBJ2-3; D may be TRBD2 (5 bases). V was cut by 3 bases and J by 4 bases, with 20 bases left in between. Germline-derived CDR1 and CDR2 are MDHEN and SYDVKM. The CDR3 contains 17 residues. Combining the CDR3 with reference TRBV28 and TRBJ2-3 gives the whole variable domain DVKVTQSSRYLVKRTGEKVFLECVQDMDHENMFWYRQDPGLGLRLIYFSYDVKMKEKGDIPEGYSVSREKKERFSLILESASTNQTSMYLCASSFPFWVGMADTQYFGPGTRLTVL.

V usage is TRBV20-1 and J usage is TRBJ2-1; 9 bases map to TRBD2. Germline V gene lookup returns CDR1 DFQATT and CDR2 SNEGSKA (reference sequence). This CDR3 has 15 residues. Trimming took 3 bases from V and 10 from J; bases not matched to a gene: 13. The chain's CDR3 is CSASAGGRAFWEQFF. The CDR3 region has the DNA TGCAGTGCTAGTGCGGGCGGGAGGGCCTTCTGGGAGCAGTTCTTC.

The CDR3 DNA reads as TGTGCCAGCAGCCTCGGGGGAAAAAGCAATCAGCCCCAGCATTTT. Amino acids: CASSLGGKSNQPQHF. This chain uses TRBV2 with TRBJ1-5, with D perhaps TRBD1 (5 bases). V dropped 6 bases and J dropped 1 base, with 13 bases sitting between them. CDR1 SNHLY and CDR2 FYNNEI come from the germline V gene. The CDR3 sequence is 15 residues long.

The chain links TRBV9 to TRBJ2-2; a possible D gene is TRBD1 (5 bases). CDR3 length equals 16 residues. Trimming cost V 0 bases and J 2 bases, with 11 bases left between them. Per the germline V gene, CDR1 is SGDLS and CDR2 is YYNGEE. The CDR3 DNA reads as TGTGCCAGCAGCGTAGCCAGACAGCGTAACACCGGGGAGCTGTTTTTT. Residues: CASSVARQRNTGELFF.

The CDR3, as DNA: TGCGCCAGCAGCCAGGGACTTAGGGGCGGGTACGAGCAGTACTTC. Translation gives CASSQGLRGGYEQYF. V is TRBV4-3 and J is TRBJ2-7, with D perhaps TRBD2 (6 bases). The ends were cut back, 3 bases at V and 4 bases at J, with 16 bases in the middle. Germline V lookup: CDR1 LGHNA, CDR2 YSLEER. CDR3 size: 15 residues.

This chain links TRBV9 with TRBJ2-2, with unresolved D. CDR3 length equals 14 residues. Germline CDR1 and CDR2: SGDLS and YYNGEE. Trimming removed 1 base from V and 1 base from J, with 5 bases in between. CDR3 in amino acids: CASSVLLNTGELFF. CDR3 coding DNA: TGTGCCAGCAGCGTACTCTTGAACACCGGGGAGCTGTTTTTT.

The rearrangement joins TRBV28 to TRBJ2-3; possible D gene TRBD1, 5 bases. Per the germline V gene, CDR1 is MDHEN and CDR2 is SYDVKM. V shed 6 bases and J shed 7 bases, with 14 bases lying between them. This CDR3 comprises 13 residues. CDR3 sequence (DNA): TGTGCCAGCAGCTCCGACAGATTCCATACGCAGTATTTT. Protein product: CASSSDRFHTQYF.

The chain joins TRBV5-1 to TRBJ1-4; D is perhaps TRBD1 (5 bases). CDR3 size: 13 residues. Trimming pared 1 base from V and 7 bases from J, leaving 8 bases between. Germline values: CDR1 SGHRS, CDR2 YFSETQ. CDR3 DNA: TGCGCCAGCAGCTTGACCGGGGGTGAAAAACTGTTTTTT. Amino acids: CASSLTGGEKLFF.

This chain uses TRBV28 with TRBJ2-7, with D perhaps TRBD2 (6 bases). This CDR3 spans 15 amino acids. The germline CDR1 and CDR2 sequences are MDHEN and SYDVKM. V was clipped by 2 bases and J by 5 bases, with 16 bases between them. As DNA, the CDR3 is TGTGCCAGCAGTTTACCGAATGGAGGGCGTGACGAGCAGTACTTC. Translating it yields CASSLPNGGRDEQYF.

This chain connects TRBV5-6 to TRBJ2-1; 10 bases are a match to TRBD2. The CDR3 spans 17 residues. CDR1 and CDR2 (germline): SGHDT, YYEEEE. J gave up 6 bases and V 0 bases, and 9 bases lay outside the gene matches. DNA for the CDR3: TGTGCCAGCAGCTTGGGTGGAAGCGGGAGGGGGACCAATGAGCAGTTCTTC. Protein sequence: CASSLGGSGRGTNEQFF.

This sequence joins TRBV6-1 and TRBJ2-4; 9 bases are a match to TRBD1. This CDR3 has 16 amino acids. After removal of 4 bases from V and 3 bases from J, the junction contained 7 bases not matched to a gene. CDR1 is MNHNS and CDR2 is SASEGT in the germline V gene. The CDR3 is CASSGPGQGGKNIQYF. CDR3 sequence (DNA): TGTGCCAGCAGTGGGCCGGGACAGGGTGGCAAAAACATTCAGTACTTC.

This chain links TRBV6-5 with TRBJ2-7, with TRBD2 identical over 8 bases. J was trimmed by 0 bases and V by 8 bases; bases with no gene match: 9. The V gene's germline CDR1 is MNHEY and CDR2 SVGAGI. CDR3 length: 15 residues. CDR3 residues: CASGLAGTSSYEQYF. CDR3 DNA sequence: TGTGCCAGCGGGCTAGCGGGTACTAGCTCCTACGAGCAGTACTTC.

The sample holds one count of this clone. The chain joins TRBV19 to TRBJ2-5, with D maybe TRBD2 (6 bases). Trimming stripped 3 bases from V and 4 bases from J, with 12 bases between. Germline V lookup: CDR1 LNHDA, CDR2 SQIVND (reference sequence). The length of the CDR3 is 14 residues. CDR3 sequence reads: CASSIGGKGETQYF. The CDR3 DNA reads as TGTGCCAGTAGTATCGGCGGGAAGGGAGAGACCCAGTACTTC.

The gene calls are TRBV19 and TRBJ2-2, with D possibly TRBD1 on 5 matching bases. This CDR3 has 16 residues. The germline V and J ends were trimmed by 6 bases and 0 bases, with 14 bases remaining between them. CDR1 and CDR2 (germline): LNHDA, SQIVND (reference sequence). The CDR3, as DNA: TGTGCCAGTAGCCACCGGCAGGGCTCGAACACCGGGGAGCTGTTTTTT. It encodes CASSHRQGSNTGELFF.